Described below is a single TCR beta chain sequence and its context. In the source study's methods: Reference gene primer amplification yielded estimated nucleated cell counts. The table came from immunoSEQ multiplex PCR; TCRdb's copy has only in-frame clones and leaves some out. Clone size and the V and J calls come from that table; the DNA yielded D and trimming. The data hold some 290,000 clones, with 83% observed a single time. This sample is drawn from a study of blood T cell repertoires in COVID-19. In the study overall: T cells, B-cell-depleted T cells, or PBMCs provided the cDNA or gDNA that served as material.

Deletions cut 0 bases from V and 8 bases from J, with 16 bases between. This CDR3 contains 16 residues. Germline lookup yields CDR1 MNHEY and CDR2 SVGAGI. This sequence joins TRBV6-5 and TRBJ2-2, with D possibly TRBD1 on 5 matching bases. Sequencing was performed on peripheral blood. The clonotype comes from a man in his 60s who had recovered from COVID-19. The CDR3 DNA sequence: TGTGCCAGCAGTTACTCGATGGGGTCAAACAGGGGGGAGCTGTTTTTT. It specifies CASSYSMGSNRGELFF.